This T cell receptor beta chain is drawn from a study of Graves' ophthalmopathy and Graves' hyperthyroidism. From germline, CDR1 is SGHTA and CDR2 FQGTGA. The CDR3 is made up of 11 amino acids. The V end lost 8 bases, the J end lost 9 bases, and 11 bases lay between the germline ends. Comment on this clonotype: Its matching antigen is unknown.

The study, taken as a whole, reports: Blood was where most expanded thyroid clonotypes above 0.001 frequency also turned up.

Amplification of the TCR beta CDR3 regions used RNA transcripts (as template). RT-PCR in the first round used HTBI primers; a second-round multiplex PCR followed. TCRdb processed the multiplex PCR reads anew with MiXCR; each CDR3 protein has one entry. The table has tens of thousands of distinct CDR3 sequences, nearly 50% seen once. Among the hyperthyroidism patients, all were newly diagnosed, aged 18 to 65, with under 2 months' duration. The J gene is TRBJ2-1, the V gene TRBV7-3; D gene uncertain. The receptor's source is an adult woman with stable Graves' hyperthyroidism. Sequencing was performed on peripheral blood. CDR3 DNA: TGTGCCAGCGGGGATGGCGCTGAGCAGTTCTTC. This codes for CASGDGAEQFF.